These 29 T cell receptor beta chains were all obtained from the same sample, sequenced in a study of blood T cells in healthy people across ages. The authors ran a second PCR of about 7 to 11 cycles using a sample-barcoded 5' primer and a J-beta primer mix. TCRdb fed the 5' RACE reads into MiXCR, producing one record per CDR3 protein. The table includes around 780,000 distinct CDR3 sequences, more than 25% detected once. This sample also appeared in a second study, on T cells of mothers and their children.

Sequencing was carried out using blood. Receptors were obtained from a boy aged 5 to 17 in good health.

The chain carries TRBV29-1 and TRBJ1-5; tentatively, D is TRBD1 (5 bases). Trimming stripped 6 bases from V and 4 bases from J, with 10 bases between. There are 12 residues in the CDR3. Looked up from germline, CDR1 is SQVTM and CDR2 is ANQGSEA. Here the CDR3 DNA reads TGCAGCGTGGGACGGGAGAATCAGCCCCAGCATTTT. Amino acid sequence: CSVGRENQPQHF.

This sequence joins TRBV12-3 or TRBV12-4 and TRBJ2-5; D ambiguous. The end of the DNA fits TRBJ2-1 better, so the J call may be wrong. This CDR3 is 14 amino acids long. CDR3 DNA sequence: TGTGCCAGCATTAACAGCTTTTCCTACAATGAGCAGTTCTTC. It translates to CASINSFSYNEQFF.

This clonotype was recorded a few times. The gene calls are TRBV29-1 and TRBJ2-5; 12 bases are a match to TRBD2. J was trimmed by 5 bases and V by 6 bases; bases with no gene match: 13. The germline V gene encodes CDR1 SQVTM and CDR2 ANQGSEA. The CDR3 covers 16 residues. The CDR3 DNA follows: TGCAGCGTATTACCGGCTAGCGGGGGGGCGTGGGAGACCCAGTACTTC. It codes for CSVLPASGGAWETQYF.

This clonotype was counted only a few times. The rearrangement uses TRBV29-1 and TRBJ2-1; D remains unclear. Trimming took 6 bases from V and 1 from J, leaving 7 bases between them. The CDR3 has 12 amino acids. CDR1 SQVTM and CDR2 ANQGSEA come from the germline V gene. The CDR3 here is CSVHPSYNEQFF. DNA of the CDR3: TGCAGCGTCCATCCATCCTACAATGAGCAGTTCTTC.

The V and J genes are TRBV18 and TRBJ1-2; D remains unclear. Trimming removed 6 bases from V and 2 bases from J, with 13 bases in between. The CDR3 sequence is 14 residues long. The V gene's germline CDR1 is KGHSH and CDR2 LQKENI. The CDR3 region has the DNA TGTGCCAGCTCCCTCATGGACGGGAACTATGGCTACACCTTC. It yields the protein CASSLMDGNYGYTF.

This clonotype was seen a handful of times. V is TRBV7-3 and J is TRBJ2-5, with 8 bases that match TRBD2. V shed 5 bases, J shed 5 bases, and the junction held 16 bases outside the gene matches. Looked up from germline, CDR1 is SGHTA and CDR2 is FQGTGA. The CDR3 runs to 17 residues. The CDR3 loop is CASSTMHDGTSNETQYF. CDR3 nucleotides: TGTGCCAGCAGCACAATGCATGACGGGACTAGTAACGAGACCCAGTACTTC.

The chain has TRBV12-5 and TRBJ1-4; D might be TRBD1 (5 bases). This CDR3 has 18 residues. Germline V CDR1 and CDR2: LGHNT, FRNRAP. V lost 5 bases and J 4 bases, leaving 23 bases between the germline ends. Written as DNA, the CDR3 is TGTGCTAGTGGTATCCTCCCATTTATGGAGGGGAGTAATGAAAAACTGTTTTTT. This gives the protein CASGILPFMEGSNEKLFF.

The chain employs TRBV2 and TRBJ2-2; D unclear. Between the trimmed V and J ends, which lost 1 base and 7 bases, there was a span of 4 bases. Germline CDR1 SNHLY, CDR2 FYNNEI. The CDR3 has 12 amino acids. CDR3 sequence: CASSEERGELFF. DNA of the CDR3: TGTGCCAGCAGTGAAGAGCGCGGGGAGCTGTTTTTT.

The sample holds a few counts of this clonotype. The chain couples TRBV3-1 to TRBJ2-1; possible D gene TRBD2, 5 bases. Germline CDR1 and CDR2: LGHDT and YNNKEL (reference sequence). CDR3 length: 13 residues. V was cut by 6 bases and J by 6 bases, with 12 bases left in between. The CDR3, as DNA: TGTGCCAGCAGTCAAAATCGGGGCAATGAGCAGTTCTTC. Protein: CASSQNRGNEQFF.

This chain links TRBV12-3 or TRBV12-4 with TRBJ2-5; D not resolved. The CDR3 covers 14 residues. V lost 8 bases and J lost 5, with 18 bases in between. The CDR3 is CASCPAPLMETQYF. The CDR3 nucleotides are TGTGCCAGCTGCCCCGCCCCCTTGATGGAGACCCAGTACTTC.

The rearrangement joins TRBV29-1 to TRBJ1-2, with D unclear. The CDR3 spans 11 residues. V lost 2 bases and J 6 bases, leaving 7 bases between the germline ends. Per germline, CDR1 SQVTM and CDR2 ANQGSEA. The CDR3 is CSVESSDGYTF. The CDR3 bases are TGCAGCGTTGAAAGCTCCGATGGCTACACCTTC.

This chain uses TRBV2 with TRBJ1-5; D ambiguous. This CDR3 contains 16 residues. Germline CDR1 is SNHLY and CDR2 is FYNNEI. V lost 1 base and J 0 bases, leaving 10 bases between the germline ends. CDR3 DNA: TGTGCCAGCAGTGAAGGGGTCGGCTATAGCAATCAGCCCCAGCATTTT. Translated, it gives CASSEGVGYSNQPQHF. The whole variable domain, remainder taken from reference TRBV2 and TRBJ1-5, is EPEVTQTPSHQVTQMGQEVILRCVPISNHLYFYWYRQILGQKVEFLVSFYNNEISEKSEIFDDQFSVERPDGSNFTLKIRSTKLEDSAMYFCASSEGVGYSNQPQHFGDGTRLSIL.

This rearrangement joins TRBV27 to TRBJ2-2; no clear D gene. Germline CDR1 and CDR2: MNHEY and SMNVEV (reference sequence). CDR3 length: 15 residues. V was clipped by 4 bases and J by 1 base, with 10 bases between them. The DNA of the CDR3 is TGTGCCAGCAGTTCTTTGGCAGGGAACACCGGGGAGCTGTTTTTT. Amino acid sequence: CASSSLAGNTGELFF.

This chain connects TRBV3-1 to TRBJ2-1; 7 bases fit TRBD1. With the DNA end fitting TRBJ2-7 better, the J assignment may be wrong. Germline-derived CDR1 and CDR2 are LGHDT and YNNKEL (reference sequence). The CDR3 is 14 residues long. CDR3 sequence (DNA): TGTGCCAGCAGCCAAGCAGGACAGGACTACGAGCAGTACTTC. Its protein is CASSQAGQDYEQYF.

Only a few counts were recorded for this clonotype. V is TRBV28 and J is TRBJ2-7; maybe TRBD2 (5 bases). This CDR3 contains 13 residues. Per germline, CDR1 MDHEN and CDR2 SYDVKM. The V gene lost 8 bases and the J gene lost 2 bases, with 13 bases spanning the gap. CDR3 nucleotides: TGTGCCAGCCTAGCTAGGGAGACCTACGAGCAGTACTTC. Protein product: CASLARETYEQYF.

This clonotype came up many times. V is TRBV19 and J is TRBJ2-2; tentative D call: TRBD1 (6 bases). CDR1 is LNHDA, CDR2 SQIVND, per germline (reference sequence). Trimming took 5 bases from V and 4 from J, leaving 14 bases between them. The CDR3 is 15 residues long. CDR3 sequence reads: CASSPGEAATGELFF. Written as DNA, the CDR3 is TGTGCCAGTAGTCCAGGGGAAGCGGCCACCGGGGAGCTGTTTTTT.

This clonotype was counted only a few times. The chain uses TRBV7-2 and TRBJ2-1; weak D call: TRBD1 (6 bases). Germline assignment: CDR1 SGHTA and CDR2 FQGNSA. The CDR3 runs 14 residues. With 8 bases removed from V and 4 bases from J, the gap between germline ends came to 15 bases. Here the CDR3 reads CASVRRTEYNEQFF. DNA of the CDR3: TGTGCCAGCGTCCGGCGGACAGAGTACAATGAGCAGTTCTTC.

This clonotype was observed a few times. This chain connects TRBV6-5 to TRBJ2-5; a possible D gene is TRBD1 (5 bases). The CDR3 loop spans 17 amino acids. Trimming cost V 2 bases and J 1 base, with 17 bases left between them. Germline-derived CDR1 and CDR2 are MNHEY and SVGAGI. Written as DNA, the CDR3 is TGTGCCAGCAGTTACACGGCACACAGGTTCTCCCAAGAGACCCAGTACTTC. This gives the protein CASSYTAHRFSQETQYF.

The rearrangement links TRBV20-1 to TRBJ1-5, with 8 bases aligning to TRBD1. The J segment lost 5 bases and the V segment lost 1 base, leaving 10 bases of the junction unmatched. The CDR3 spans 16 residues. CDR1 is DFQATT and CDR2 is SNEGSKA in the germline V gene (reference sequence). The CDR3 DNA reads TGCAGTGCTAGAGCCCTGGACAGGGAGGGGCATCAGCCCCAGCATTTT. Translation gives CSARALDREGHQPQHF.

This clonotype was recorded a few times. The chain carries TRBV7-3 and TRBJ1-2, with 7 bases matching TRBD1. This CDR3 has 15 residues. V shed 5 bases and J 8 bases; nucleotides not matched to a gene: 14. Germline V CDR1 and CDR2: SGHTA, FQGTGA. The CDR3 DNA is TGTGCCAGCAGCCCGTCGGGAGGGGGCGGATTCGGCTACACCTTC. It specifies CASSPSGGGGFGYTF.

This clonotype has only a few counts. The V and J genes are TRBV7-9 and TRBJ2-1; tentatively, D is TRBD1 (5 bases). Germline CDR1 and CDR2: SEHNR and FQNEAQ (reference sequence). The CDR3 is 13 residues long. The V end was cut by 5 bases, the J end by 8 bases, with 13 bases between. The chain's CDR3 is CASSLGAADEQFF. The CDR3 DNA reads as TGTGCCAGCAGCCTAGGGGCGGCCGATGAGCAGTTCTTC.

In DNA, the CDR3 is TGCAGCGTTGGCCGGGAGTTAGACACTGAAGCTTTCTTT. The encoded protein is CSVGRELDTEAFF. The chain carries TRBV29-1 and TRBJ1-1; D is unclear. Trimming took 4 bases from V and 3 from J, leaving 12 bases between them. This CDR3 contains 13 residues. The germline V gene has CDR1 SQVTM and CDR2 ANQGSEA.

The chain links TRBV12-3 or TRBV12-4 to TRBJ1-5; D possibly corresponds to TRBD1 (6 bases). V lost 6 bases to trimming and J lost 3 bases, with 12 bases between them. This CDR3 is 14 amino acids long. The CDR3 reads CASSRRDNNQPQHF. In nucleotides, the CDR3 is TGTGCCAGCAGCCGCCGGGACAACAATCAGCCCCAGCATTTT.

The rearrangement links TRBV11-2 to TRBJ2-1; 9 bases are a match to TRBD2. The CDR3 totals 14 residues. Germline CDR1 SGHAT, CDR2 FQNNGV. Trimming removed 5 bases from V and 6 bases from J; junction bases left unmatched: 5. This chain's CDR3 is CASSVAGAINEQFF. The CDR3 region has the DNA TGTGCCAGCAGCGTAGCGGGGGCCATCAATGAGCAGTTCTTC.

This clonotype was counted many times. The chain is built from TRBV28 and TRBJ2-5; the match to TRBD2 covers 10 bases. There are 13 residues in the CDR3. The J segment lost 5 bases and the V segment lost 10 bases, leaving 7 bases of the junction unmatched. Germline lookup yields CDR1 MDHEN and CDR2 SYDVKM. CDR3 residues: CATRIAGGETQYF. DNA of the CDR3: TGTGCCACCCGAATAGCGGGGGGTGAGACCCAGTACTTC.

This rearrangement joins TRBV5-1 to TRBJ2-3, with D unresolved. The CDR3 length is 17 residues. Germline CDR1 reads SGHRS; CDR2 reads YFSETQ. V was pared by 0 bases and J by 2 bases, with 16 bases between. The CDR3 DNA is TGCGCCAGCAGCTTGGAAGGCGGAAGCTTAGCCACAGATACGCAGTATTTT. The encoded protein is CASSLEGGSLATDTQYF.

Concerning this clonotype: One end of the junction does not line up with germline, which may come from a read error. The chain carries TRBV7-9 and TRBJ2-7; D might be TRBD2 (6 bases). This CDR3 is 15 amino acids long. CDR1 and CDR2 (germline): SEHNR, FQNEAQ (reference sequence). The CDR3 sequence is CASSPADRRGSEQYF. CDR3 nucleotide sequence: TGCGCCAGCAGCCCTGCGGACCGACGGGGGAGCGAGCAGTACTTC.

J is TRBJ2-1 and V is TRBV5-6; D unresolved. CDR3 size: 17 residues. In germline, CDR1 is SGHDT, CDR2 YYEEEE. Trimming pared 2 bases from V and 0 bases from J, leaving 15 bases between. This chain's CDR3 is CASSFRPARSSYNEQFF. For the CDR3, the DNA is TGTGCCAGCAGCTTCCGTCCAGCCCGAAGCTCCTACAATGAGCAGTTCTTC.

This clonotype has just a few counts. The V gene is TRBV4-1, the J gene TRBJ2-1; TRBD2 agrees at 8 bases. Germline CDR1 MGHRA, CDR2 YSYEKL. The CDR3 covers 17 residues. With 2 bases clipped from V and 2 bases from J, the junction kept 8 bases outside the gene matches. CDR3 protein: CASSQPLAGRPYNEQFF. The CDR3 region has the DNA TGCGCCAGCAGCCAACCTTTAGCGGGAAGGCCCTACAATGAGCAGTTCTTC.